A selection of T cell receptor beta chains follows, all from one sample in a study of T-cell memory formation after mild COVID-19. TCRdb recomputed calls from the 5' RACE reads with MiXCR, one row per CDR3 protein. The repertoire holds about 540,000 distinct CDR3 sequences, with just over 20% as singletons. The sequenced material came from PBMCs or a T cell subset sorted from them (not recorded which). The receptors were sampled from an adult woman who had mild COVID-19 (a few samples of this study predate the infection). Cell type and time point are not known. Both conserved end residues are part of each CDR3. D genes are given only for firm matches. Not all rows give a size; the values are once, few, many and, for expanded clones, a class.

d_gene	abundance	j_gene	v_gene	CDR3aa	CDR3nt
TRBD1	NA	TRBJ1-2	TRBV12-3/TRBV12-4	CASSLEGAGYGYTF	TGTGCCAGCAGTTTAGAGGGGGCAGGCTATGGCTACACCTTC
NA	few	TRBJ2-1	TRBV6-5	CASSYSLVPDEQFF	TGTGCCAGCAGTTACTCTTTGGTTCCAGATGAGCAGTTCTTC
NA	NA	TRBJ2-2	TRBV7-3	CASSLRERASTGELFF	TGTGCCAGCAGCTTAAGGGAGCGGGCGTCCACCGGGGAGCTGTTTTTT
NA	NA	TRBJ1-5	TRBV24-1	CATSDSGGQPQHF	TGTGCCACCAGTGATTCGGGGGGTCAGCCCCAGCATTTT
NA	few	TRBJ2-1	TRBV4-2	CASSHPGVSDEQFF	TGTGCCAGCAGCCACCCAGGGGTCTCGGATGAGCAGTTCTTC
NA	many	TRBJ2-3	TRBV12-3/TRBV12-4	CASSPIGGFWTDTQYF	TGTGCCAGCAGTCCCATAGGAGGGTTTTGGACAGATACGCAGTATTTT
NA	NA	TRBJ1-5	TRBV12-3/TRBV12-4	CASTYRAQPQHF	TGTGCCAGCACCTACCGGGCTCAGCCCCAGCATTTT
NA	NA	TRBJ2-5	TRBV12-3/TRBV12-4	CASTPPGAGPQETQYF	TGTGCCAGCACCCCCCCTGGGGCGGGCCCCCAAGAGACCCAGTACTTC
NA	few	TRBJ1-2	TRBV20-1	CSASGSTNYGYTF	TGCAGTGCTAGCGGTAGCACTAACTATGGCTACACCTTC
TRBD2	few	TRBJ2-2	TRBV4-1	CASSRTSGGAGGELFF	TGCGCCAGCAGCCGTACTAGCGGGGGGGCAGGCGGGGAGCTGTTTTTT
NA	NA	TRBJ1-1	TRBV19	CASSISRTTEAFF	TGTGCCAGTAGTATCAGTAGAACGACTGAAGCTTTCTTT
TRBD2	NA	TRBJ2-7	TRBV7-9	CASSRWGSGTYEQYF	TGTGCCAGCTCTCGCTGGGGTAGCGGGACCTACGAGCAGTACTTC
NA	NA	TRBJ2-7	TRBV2	CAIVRPGVRSSYEQYF	TGTGCCATCGTCCGACCAGGGGTACGGAGCTCCTACGAGCAGTACTTC
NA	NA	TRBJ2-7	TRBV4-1	CASSQVGTSYEQYF	TGCGCCAGCAGCCAAGTGGGGACTTCATACGAGCAGTACTTC
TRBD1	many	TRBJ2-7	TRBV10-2	CASSDLGTGAYEQYF	TGCGCCAGCAGTGATCTGGGGACAGGGGCCTACGAGCAGTACTTC
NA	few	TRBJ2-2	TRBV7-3	CASSPNRGSGELFF	TGTGCCAGCAGCCCCAATCGGGGCTCCGGGGAGCTGTTTTTT
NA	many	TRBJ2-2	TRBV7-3	CASSSGAGELFF	TGTGCCAGCAGCTCCGGAGCCGGGGAGCTGTTTTTT
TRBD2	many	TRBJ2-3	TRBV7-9	CASSFTSAADTQYF	TGTGCCAGCAGCTTTACTAGCGCAGCAGATACGCAGTATTTT
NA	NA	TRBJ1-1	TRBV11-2	CASSHTSNTEAFF	TGTGCCAGCAGCCATACTTCGAACACTGAAGCTTTCTTT
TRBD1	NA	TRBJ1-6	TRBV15	CATSADRGNSPLHF	TGTGCCACCAGCGCGGACAGGGGTAATTCACCCCTCCACTTT
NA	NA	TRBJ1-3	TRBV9	CASSPPTGNTIYF	TGTGCCAGCAGCCCCCCCACCGGAAACACCATATATTTT
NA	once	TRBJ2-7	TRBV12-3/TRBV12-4	CASSFVQGNEQYF	TGTGCCAGCAGTTTCGTCCAGGGGAACGAGCAGTACTTC
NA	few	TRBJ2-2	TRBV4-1	CASSQPSEPGELFF	TGCGCCAGCAGCCAACCTAGCGAACCCGGGGAGCTGTTTTTT
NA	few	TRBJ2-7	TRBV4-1	CASSQGGRDRLYEQYF	TGCGCCAGCAGCCAGGGGGGCCGGGACAGACTTTACGAGCAGTACTTC
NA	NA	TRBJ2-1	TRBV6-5	CASSYSTGPGREQFF	TGTGCCAGCAGTTACTCGACGGGGCCCGGGCGTGAGCAGTTCTTC
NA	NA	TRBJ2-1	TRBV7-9	CASSLELAHISYNEQFF	TGTGCCAGCAGCTTAGAACTAGCCCACATTTCCTACAATGAGCAGTTCTTC
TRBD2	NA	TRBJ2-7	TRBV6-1	CASTDLTSDYEQYF	TGTGCCAGCACCGACTTGACTAGCGACTACGAGCAGTACTTC
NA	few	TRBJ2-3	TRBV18	CASSPVGSDTQYF	TGTGCCAGCTCCCCAGTGGGATCGGATACGCAGTATTTT
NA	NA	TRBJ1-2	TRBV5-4	CASSPGYREINYGYTF	TGTGCCAGCAGCCCTGGATATCGGGAGATTAACTATGGCTACACCTTC
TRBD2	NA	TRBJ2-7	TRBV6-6	CASLAGVSYEQYF	TGTGCCAGCTTAGCGGGGGTATCCTACGAGCAGTACTTC
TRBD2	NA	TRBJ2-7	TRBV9	CARRGGYEQYF	TGTGCCAGGCGGGGGGGTTACGAGCAGTACTTC
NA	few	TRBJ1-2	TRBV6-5	CASRYQGRVNYGYTF	TGTGCCAGCAGATACCAGGGGAGGGTTAACTATGGCTACACCTTC
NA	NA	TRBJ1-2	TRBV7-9	CASSFKPVPNYGYTF	TGTGCCAGCAGCTTTAAGCCAGTTCCTAACTATGGCTACACCTTC